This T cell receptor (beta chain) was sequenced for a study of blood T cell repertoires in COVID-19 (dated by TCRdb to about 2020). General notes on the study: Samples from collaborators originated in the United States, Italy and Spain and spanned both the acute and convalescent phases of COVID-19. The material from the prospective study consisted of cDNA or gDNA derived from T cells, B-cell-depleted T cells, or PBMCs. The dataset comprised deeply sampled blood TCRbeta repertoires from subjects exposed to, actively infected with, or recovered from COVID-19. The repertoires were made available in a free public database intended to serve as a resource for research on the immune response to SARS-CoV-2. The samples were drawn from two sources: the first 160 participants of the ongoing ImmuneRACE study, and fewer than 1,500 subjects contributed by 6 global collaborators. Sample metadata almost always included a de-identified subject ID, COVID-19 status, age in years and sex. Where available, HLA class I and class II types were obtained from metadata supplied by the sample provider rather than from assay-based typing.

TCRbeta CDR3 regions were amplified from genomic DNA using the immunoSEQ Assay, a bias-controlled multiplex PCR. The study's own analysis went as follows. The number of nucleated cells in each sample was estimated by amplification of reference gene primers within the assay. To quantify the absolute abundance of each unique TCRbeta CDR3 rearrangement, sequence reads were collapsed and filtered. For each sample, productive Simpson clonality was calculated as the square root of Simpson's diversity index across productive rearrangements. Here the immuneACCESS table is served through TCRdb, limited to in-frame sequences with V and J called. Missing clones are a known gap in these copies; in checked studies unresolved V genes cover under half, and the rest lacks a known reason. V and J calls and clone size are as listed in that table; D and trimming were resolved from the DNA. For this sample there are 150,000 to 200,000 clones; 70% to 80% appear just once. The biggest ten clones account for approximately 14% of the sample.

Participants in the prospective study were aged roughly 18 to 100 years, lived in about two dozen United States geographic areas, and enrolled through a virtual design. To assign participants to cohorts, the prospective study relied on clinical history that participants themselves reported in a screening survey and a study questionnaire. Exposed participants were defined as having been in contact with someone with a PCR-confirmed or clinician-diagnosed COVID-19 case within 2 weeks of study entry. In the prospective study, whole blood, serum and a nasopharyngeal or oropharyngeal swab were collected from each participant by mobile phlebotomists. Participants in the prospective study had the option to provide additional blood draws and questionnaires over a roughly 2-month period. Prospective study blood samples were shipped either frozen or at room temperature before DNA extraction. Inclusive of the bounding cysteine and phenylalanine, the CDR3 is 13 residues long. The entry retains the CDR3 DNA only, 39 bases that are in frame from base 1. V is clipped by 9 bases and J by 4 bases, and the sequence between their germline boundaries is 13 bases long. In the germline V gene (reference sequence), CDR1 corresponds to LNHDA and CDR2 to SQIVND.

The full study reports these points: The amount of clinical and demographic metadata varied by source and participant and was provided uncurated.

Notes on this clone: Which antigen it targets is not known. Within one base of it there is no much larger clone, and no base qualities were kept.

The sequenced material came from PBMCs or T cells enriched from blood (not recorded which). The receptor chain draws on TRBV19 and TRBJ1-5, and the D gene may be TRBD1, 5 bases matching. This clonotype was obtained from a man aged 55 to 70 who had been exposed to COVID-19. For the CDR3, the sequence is CASTFGGNQPQHF. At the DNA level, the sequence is TGTGCCAGCACATTCGGGGGAAATCAGCCCCAGCATTTT.